The 22 T cell receptor beta chains given below trace back to one sample, sequenced in a study of shared clonotypes between healthy human individuals. Naive CD8 cells, CD45RO-negative and positively selected for CCR7, excluded terminally differentiated effector memory CD45RA+ cells. TCRdb's copy holds only in-frame clones and misses some; the assay was immunoSEQ multiplex PCR. The repertoire holds hundreds of thousands of clones, with over 90% as singletons. Sequenced sample: naive CD8+ T cells sorted from blood. Receptors were obtained from a man aged 25 to 40 in good health.

The V call is TRBV15, the J call TRBJ1-5; D is uncertain. CDR3 length: 14 amino acids. Trimming shortened V by 5 bases and J by 4 bases, and 12 bases separated the two germline ends. The germline V gene has CDR1 LNHNV and CDR2 YYDKDF (reference sequence). The CDR3 protein is CATSRPLLNQPQHF. The DNA of the CDR3 is TGTGCCACCAGCCGGCCACTCCTTAATCAGCCCCAGCATTTT.

The chain uses TRBV5-4 and TRBJ2-3, with 9 bases fitting TRBD2. V lost 6 bases, J lost 5 bases, and 10 bases stayed unmatched. This CDR3 has 15 residues. The V gene's germline CDR1 is SGHNT and CDR2 YYREEE (reference sequence). CDR3 sequence reads: CASTGGLAGRDTQYF. The CDR3 DNA reads TGTGCCAGCACCGGGGGCCTAGCGGGGAGAGATACGCAGTATTTT.

CDR3 in DNA: TGTGCCAGCAGACTCCCCGGGGGCTACCAAGAGACCCAGTACTTC. This translates into CASRLPGGYQETQYF. This chain uses TRBV6-5 with TRBJ2-5; D tentatively reads TRBD1 or TRBD2 (6 bases each). V gave up 6 bases and J gave up 0 bases, with 14 bases separating them. This CDR3 is built from 15 residues. Germline CDR1 and CDR2: MNHEY and SVGAGI.

This clone appeared a single time. The chain combines TRBV10-3 with TRBJ1-1; D is undetermined. This CDR3 region has 12 residues. V lost 6 bases, J lost 4 bases, and 9 bases lay in between. The germline V gene encodes CDR1 ENHRY and CDR2 SYGVKD. The CDR3 protein is CAIRLGSTEAFF. Written as DNA, the CDR3 is TGTGCCATCAGGCTGGGTTCCACTGAAGCTTTCTTT.

The CDR3 is CASSESLTNPRTDTQYF. The CDR3 DNA follows: TGCGCCAGCAGTGAGTCGTTGACTAACCCGCGCACAGATACGCAGTATTTT. This chain links TRBV10-1 with TRBJ2-3, with D possibly being TRBD2 (5 bases). CDR1 and CDR2 (germline): WNHNN, SYGVQD (reference sequence). The CDR3 consists of 17 residues. The germline V and J ends were trimmed by 0 bases and 1 base, with 14 bases remaining between them.

This clone was seen only once. V is TRBV5-4 and J is TRBJ1-1; tentative D call: TRBD1 (6 bases). Trimming removed 2 bases at V and 6 bases at J, with 11 bases between. In germline, CDR1 is SGHNT, CDR2 YYREEE (reference sequence). The CDR3 length is 13 residues. As DNA, the CDR3 is TGTGCCAGCAGCTTTGGGGGGGGCGCTGAAGCTTTCTTT. Its translation is CASSFGGGAEAFF. Filled out from reference TRBV5-4 and TRBJ1-1, the complete variable domain reads ETGVTQSPTHLIKTRGQQVTLRCSSQSGHNTVSWYQQALGQGPQFIFQYYREEENGRGNFPPRFSGLQFPNYSSELNVNALELDDSALYLCASSFGGGAEAFFGQGTRLTVV.

The chain combines TRBV29-1 with TRBJ2-3; TRBD2 matches 8 bases. The CDR3 is 14 amino acids. Germline values: CDR1 SQVTM, CDR2 ANQGSEA. The trim removed 1 base at V and 2 bases at J, leaving 2 bases unmatched. CDR3 nucleotide sequence: TGCAGCGTTGAAGGGCGGGAGGTCACAGATACGCAGTATTTT. It yields the protein CSVEGREVTDTQYF.

The chain combines TRBV11-2 with TRBJ1-4; D not certain. Trimming removed 1 base from V and 8 bases from J, with 17 bases in between. The CDR3 loop spans 16 amino acids. In germline, CDR1 is SGHAT, CDR2 FQNNGV. The CDR3 coding sequence is TGTGCCAGCAGCTTAGGCGCTCAGGTATCTGGAGAAAAACTGTTTTTT. Protein: CASSLGAQVSGEKLFF.

Notes on this clone: The same CDR3 also results from other DNA sequences found in this sample. The chain carries TRBV5-5 and TRBJ1-1; D uncertain. Trimming removed 0 bases at V and 5 bases at J, with 8 bases between. The CDR3 consists of 13 residues. CDR1 SGHKS and CDR2 YYEKEE come from the germline V gene (reference sequence). Here the CDR3 DNA reads TGTGCCAGCAGCTTGGGGGAGGGAACTGAAGCTTTCTTT. This translates into CASSLGEGTEAFF.

The rearrangement links TRBV7-9 to TRBJ2-7, with 9 bases identical to TRBD1. The germline V gene has CDR1 SEHNR and CDR2 FQNEAQ (reference sequence). J gave up 2 bases and V 2 bases, and 4 bases lay outside the gene matches. The CDR3 runs to 15 residues. The CDR3 DNA reads as TGTGCCAGCAGCTTAACAGGGGGCCAGGCCTACGAGCAGTACTTC. Its translation: CASSLTGGQAYEQYF. Complete variable domain (other parts from reference TRBV7-9 and TRBJ2-7): DTGVSQNPRHKITKRGQNVTFRCDPISEHNRLYWYRQTLGQGPEFLTYFQNEAQLEKSRLLSDRFSAERPKGSFSTLEIQRTEQGDSAMYLCASSLTGGQAYEQYFGPGTRLTVT.

The J gene is TRBJ2-7, the V gene TRBV2; tentative D call: TRBD1 (7 bases). With 3 bases removed from V and 1 base from J, the gap between germline ends came to 16 bases. The germline gives CDR1 SNHLY, CDR2 FYNNEI. CDR3 size: 16 residues. The CDR3 region is CASSDPGQRASYEQYF. CDR3 DNA sequence: TGTGCCAGCAGTGATCCGGGACAGCGGGCTTCCTACGAGCAGTACTTC.

V and J are TRBV6-1 and TRBJ1-2; weak D call: TRBD1 (6 bases). The CDR3 is 14 residues long. Germline loops: CDR1 MNHNS, CDR2 SASEGT. V was cut by 11 bases and J by 0 bases, with 16 bases left in between. The CDR3, as DNA: TGTGCCGGAACTTCAGGGGAGACTAACTATGGCTACACCTTC. Its translation: CAGTSGETNYGYTF.

The J gene is TRBJ2-1, the V gene TRBV10-3, with D tentatively TRBD2 (6 bases). This CDR3 region has 21 residues. Germline V CDR1 and CDR2: ENHRY, SYGVKD. V lost 0 bases and J lost 3, with 27 bases in between. CDR3 sequence reads: CAISESTLGGESPGHYNEQFF. DNA for the CDR3: TGTGCCATCAGTGAGTCGACTCTGGGGGGAGAAAGTCCCGGACACTACAATGAGCAGTTCTTC.

The rearrangement links TRBV28 to TRBJ2-5; possible D gene TRBD1, 6 bases. The CDR3 has 14 amino acids. The V and J ends lost 5 bases and 1 base respectively, with 11 bases between them. Germline lookup yields CDR1 MDHEN and CDR2 SYDVKM. DNA for the CDR3: TGTGCCAGCAGTATGACAGGCCTCCAAGAGACCCAGTACTTC. Protein product: CASSMTGLQETQYF.

The chain is built from TRBV4-3 and TRBJ2-6, with D possibly TRBD1 on 5 matching bases. This CDR3 comprises 18 residues. CDR1 and CDR2 from the germline V gene are LGHNA and YSLEER. Trimming took 1 base from V and 0 from J, leaving 13 bases between them. The CDR3 DNA reads as TGCGCCAGCAGCCAAGGGGGCGGTGATCTCTCTGGGGCCAACGTCCTGACTTTC. The encoded protein is CASSQGGGDLSGANVLTF.

The rearrangement joins TRBV27 to TRBJ2-6; D remains ambiguous. Looked up from germline, CDR1 is MNHEY and CDR2 is SMNVEV (reference sequence). This CDR3 contains 14 residues. Trimming removed 5 bases at V and 0 bases at J, with 5 bases between. CDR3 DNA: TGTGCCAGCAGTCTGTTCTCTGGGGCCAACGTCCTGACTTTC. Amino acids: CASSLFSGANVLTF.

This chain joins TRBV4-3 and TRBJ2-7, with D possibly TRBD2 on 6 matching bases. The germline V gene has CDR1 LGHNA and CDR2 YSLEER. Trimming pared 0 bases from V and 2 bases from J, leaving 20 bases between. This CDR3 spans 18 amino acids. CDR3 sequence (DNA): TGCGCCAGCAGCCAAGAGCCCCCTCTAGCGAGCCATACCTACGAGCAGTACTTC. This encodes CASSQEPPLASHTYEQYF.

The chain has TRBV7-9 and TRBJ2-4, with TRBD1 identical over 7 bases. Germline trimming cut 0 bases from V and 3 bases from J; bases unmatched to any gene: 8. Germline lookup yields CDR1 SEHNR and CDR2 FQNEAQ (reference sequence). The CDR3 has 17 amino acids. CDR3 sequence (DNA): TGTGCCAGCAGCTTAGCGCCTCGGACAGGCGACAAAAACATTCAGTACTTC. Amino acids: CASSLAPRTGDKNIQYF.

The J gene is TRBJ1-1, the V gene TRBV2; possibly TRBD1 for D (6 bases). The V and J ends lost 2 bases and 4 bases respectively, with 11 bases between them. CDR1 is SNHLY, CDR2 FYNNEI, per germline. The CDR3 totals 14 residues. This CDR3 is CASSEFQGSTEAFF. The DNA of the CDR3 is TGTGCCAGCAGTGAATTCCAGGGGAGCACTGAAGCTTTCTTT.

This clone was seen only once. The chain combines TRBV10-1 with TRBJ2-1; no clear D gene. CDR1 is WNHNN, CDR2 SYGVQD, per germline (reference sequence). The CDR3 contains 13 residues. The ends were cut back, 6 bases at V and 5 bases at J, with 11 bases in the middle. The CDR3 region has the DNA TGCGCCAGCAGGGGCTCGTTGGACAATGAGCAGTTCTTC. This codes for CASRGSLDNEQFF.

This chain connects TRBV27 to TRBJ1-5; no clear D gene. This CDR3 has 15 amino acids. The V end was cut by 2 bases, the J end by 0 bases, with 8 bases between. Germline CDR1 reads MNHEY; CDR2 reads SMNVEV (reference sequence). The CDR3 sequence is CASSLAAISNQPQHF. CDR3 DNA sequence: TGTGCCAGCAGTTTAGCGGCGATTAGCAATCAGCCCCAGCATTTT.

This chain joins TRBV7-9 and TRBJ2-1; 10 nucleotides match TRBD1. V dropped 3 bases and J dropped 3; count of bases not matched to a gene: 8. The CDR3 is 17 residues long. CDR1 SEHNR and CDR2 FQNEAQ come from the germline V gene (reference sequence). The CDR3, as DNA: TGTGCCAGCAGCTTTGACAGGGGGCGATTACGCTACAATGAGCAGTTCTTC. Its translation: CASSFDRGRLRYNEQFF.